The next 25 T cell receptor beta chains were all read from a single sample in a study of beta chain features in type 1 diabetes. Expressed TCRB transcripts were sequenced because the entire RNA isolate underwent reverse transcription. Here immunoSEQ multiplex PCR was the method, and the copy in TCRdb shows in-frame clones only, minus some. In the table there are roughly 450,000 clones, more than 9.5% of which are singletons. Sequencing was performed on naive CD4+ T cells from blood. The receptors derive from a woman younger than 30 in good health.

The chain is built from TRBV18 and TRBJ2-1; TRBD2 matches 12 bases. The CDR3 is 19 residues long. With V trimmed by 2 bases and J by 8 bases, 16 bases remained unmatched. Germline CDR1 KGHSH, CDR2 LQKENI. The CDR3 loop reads CASSPTGLAGKVLRYEQFF. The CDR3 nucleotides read TGTGCCAGCTCACCAACTGGACTAGCGGGAAAAGTTTTACGTTATGAGCAGTTCTTC.

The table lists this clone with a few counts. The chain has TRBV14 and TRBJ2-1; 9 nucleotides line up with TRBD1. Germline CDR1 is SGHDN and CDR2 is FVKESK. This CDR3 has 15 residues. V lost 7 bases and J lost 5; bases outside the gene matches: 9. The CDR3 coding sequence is TGTGCCAGCACCCCCGGGACAGGGAAGAACAATGAGCAGTTCTTC. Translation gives CASTPGTGKNNEQFF.

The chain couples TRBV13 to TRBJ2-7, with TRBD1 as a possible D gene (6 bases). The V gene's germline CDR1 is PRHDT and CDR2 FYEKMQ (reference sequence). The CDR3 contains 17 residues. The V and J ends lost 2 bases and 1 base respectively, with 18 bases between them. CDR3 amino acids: CASSLRQVPRLSYEQYF. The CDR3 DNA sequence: TGTGCCAGCAGCTTAAGACAGGTTCCTCGATTATCCTACGAGCAGTACTTC.

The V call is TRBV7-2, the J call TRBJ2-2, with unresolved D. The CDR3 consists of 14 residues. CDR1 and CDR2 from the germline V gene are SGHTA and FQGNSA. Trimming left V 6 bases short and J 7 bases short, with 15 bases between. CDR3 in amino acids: CASRPPGSLGELFF. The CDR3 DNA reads TGTGCCAGCAGGCCTCCCGGGTCCCTCGGGGAGCTGTTTTTT.

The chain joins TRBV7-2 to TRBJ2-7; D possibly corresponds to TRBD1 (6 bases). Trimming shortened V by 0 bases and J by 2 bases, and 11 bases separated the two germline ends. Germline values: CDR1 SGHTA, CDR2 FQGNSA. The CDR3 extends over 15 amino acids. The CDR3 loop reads CASSLAPQGPYEQYV. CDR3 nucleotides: TGTGCCAGCAGCTTAGCCCCACAGGGACCCTACGAGCAGTACGTC.

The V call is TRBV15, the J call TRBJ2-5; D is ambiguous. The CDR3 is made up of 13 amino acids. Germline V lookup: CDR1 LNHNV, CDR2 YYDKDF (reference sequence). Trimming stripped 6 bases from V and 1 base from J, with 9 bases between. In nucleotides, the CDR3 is TGTGCCACCAGTCAGTACGTCCAAGAGACCCAGTACTTC. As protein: CATSQYVQETQYF.

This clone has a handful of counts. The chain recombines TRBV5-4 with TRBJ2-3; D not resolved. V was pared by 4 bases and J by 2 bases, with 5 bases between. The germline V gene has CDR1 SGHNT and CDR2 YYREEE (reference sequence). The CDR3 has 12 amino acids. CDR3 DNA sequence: TGTGCCAGCAGCGTTAACACAGATACGCAGTATTTT. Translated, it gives CASSVNTDTQYF. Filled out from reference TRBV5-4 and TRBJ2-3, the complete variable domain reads ETGVTQSPTHLIKTRGQQVTLRCSSQSGHNTVSWYQQALGQGPQFIFQYYREEENGRGNFPPRFSGLQFPNYSSELNVNALELDDSALYLCASSVNTDTQYFGPGTRLTVL.

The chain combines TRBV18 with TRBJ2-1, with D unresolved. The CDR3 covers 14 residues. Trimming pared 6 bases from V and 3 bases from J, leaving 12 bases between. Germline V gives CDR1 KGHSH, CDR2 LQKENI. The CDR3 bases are TGTGCCAGCTCTCCAACAAACAGCTACAATGAGCAGTTCTTC. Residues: CASSPTNSYNEQFF.

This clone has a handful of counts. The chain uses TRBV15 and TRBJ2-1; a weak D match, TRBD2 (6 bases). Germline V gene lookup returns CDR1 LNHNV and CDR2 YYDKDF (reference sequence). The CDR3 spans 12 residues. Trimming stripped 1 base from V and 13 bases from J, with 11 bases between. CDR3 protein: CATSRVSSEQFF. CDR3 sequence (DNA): TGTGCCACCAGCAGAGTGTCTAGCGAACAGTTCTTC.

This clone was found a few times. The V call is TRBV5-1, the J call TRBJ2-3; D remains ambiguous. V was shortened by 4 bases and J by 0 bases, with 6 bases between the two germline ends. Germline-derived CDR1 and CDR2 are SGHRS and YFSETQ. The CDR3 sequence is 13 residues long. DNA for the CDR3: TGCGCCAGCAGCGTCCGTAGCACAGATACGCAGTATTTT. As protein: CASSVRSTDTQYF.

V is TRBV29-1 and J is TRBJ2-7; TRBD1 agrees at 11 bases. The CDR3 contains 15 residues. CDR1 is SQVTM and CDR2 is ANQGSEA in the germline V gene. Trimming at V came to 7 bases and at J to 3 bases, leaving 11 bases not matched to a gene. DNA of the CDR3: TGCAGCGCCCCCTCGCGTGGGACAGGGGGCTACGAGCAGTACTTC. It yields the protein CSAPSRGTGGYEQYF.

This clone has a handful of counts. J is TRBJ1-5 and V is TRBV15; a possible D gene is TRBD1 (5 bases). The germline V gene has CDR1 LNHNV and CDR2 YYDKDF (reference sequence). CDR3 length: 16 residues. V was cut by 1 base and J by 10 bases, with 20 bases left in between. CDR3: CATSRGGAGRIKPQHF. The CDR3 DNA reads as TGTGCCACCAGCAGAGGTGGGGCAGGGAGGATCAAACCCCAGCATTTT.

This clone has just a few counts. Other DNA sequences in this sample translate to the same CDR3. CDR3 region: CASSLAGTTYNEQFF. The CDR3 DNA sequence: TGTGCCAGCAGCTTAGCAGGTACCACCTACAATGAGCAGTTCTTC. The V and J genes are TRBV7-2 and TRBJ2-1, with D hard to call. CDR3 length: 15 residues. Germline CDR1 SGHTA, CDR2 FQGNSA. With 0 bases removed from V and 2 bases from J, the gap between germline ends came to 8 bases.

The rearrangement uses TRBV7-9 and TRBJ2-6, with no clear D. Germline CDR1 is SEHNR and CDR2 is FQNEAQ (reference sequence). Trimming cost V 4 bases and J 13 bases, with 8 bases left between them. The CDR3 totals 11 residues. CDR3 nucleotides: TGTGCCAGCAGCTCAGAGGTGGTCCTGACTTTC. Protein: CASSSEVVLTF. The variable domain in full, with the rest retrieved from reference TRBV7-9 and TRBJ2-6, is DTGVSQNPRHKITKRGQNVTFRCDPISEHNRLYWYRQTLGQGPEFLTYFQNEAQLEKSRLLSDRFSAERPKGSFSTLEIQRTEQGDSAMYLCASSSEVVLTFGAGSRLTVL.

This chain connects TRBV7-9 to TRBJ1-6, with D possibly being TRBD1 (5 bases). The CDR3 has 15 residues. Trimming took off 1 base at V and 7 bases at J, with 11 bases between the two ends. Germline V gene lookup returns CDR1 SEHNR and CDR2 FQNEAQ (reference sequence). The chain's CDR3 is CASSLEGTENSPLHF. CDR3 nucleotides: TGTGCCAGCAGCTTAGAGGGGACGGAGAATTCACCCCTCCACTTT.

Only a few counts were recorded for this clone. The CDR3 reads CASSAKSGLAGVYNEQFF. CDR3 nucleotides: TGTGCCAGTAGTGCAAAATCGGGACTAGCGGGAGTTTATAATGAGCAGTTCTTC. This chain links TRBV19 with TRBJ2-1; 14 bases match TRBD2. Per the germline V gene, CDR1 is LNHDA and CDR2 is SQIVND (reference sequence). V was pared by 5 bases and J by 7 bases, with 13 bases of the junction left unmatched. The CDR3 extends over 18 amino acids.

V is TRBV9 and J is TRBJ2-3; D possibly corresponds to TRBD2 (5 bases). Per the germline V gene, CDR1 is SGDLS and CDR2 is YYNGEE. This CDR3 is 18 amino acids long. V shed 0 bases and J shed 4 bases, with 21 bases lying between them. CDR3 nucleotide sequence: TGTGCCAGCAGCGTAGGATTGTGGCGGGCCAACAAACCAGATACGCAGTATTTT. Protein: CASSVGLWRANKPDTQYF.

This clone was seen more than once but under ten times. The chain's CDR3 is CASSQVDRAYNEQFF. CDR3 DNA sequence: TGCGCCAGCAGCCAAGTCGATAGGGCCTACAATGAGCAGTTCTTC. The chain couples TRBV4-1 to TRBJ2-1; D call uncertain. Trimming pared 1 base from V and 2 bases from J, leaving 9 bases between. Germline CDR1 reads MGHRA; CDR2 reads YSYEKL. The CDR3 covers 15 residues.

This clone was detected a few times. The CDR3 DNA sequence: TGTGCCAGTAGTGGGCGTTGGTCGTCGCAGGGATACTCCTACGAGCAGTACTTC. Protein sequence: CASSGRWSSQGYSYEQYF. This sequence joins TRBV19 and TRBJ2-7, with a possible D match to TRBD1 (5 bases). CDR3 length equals 18 residues. Trimming took 5 bases from V and 0 from J, leaving 23 bases between them. CDR1 is LNHDA and CDR2 is SQIVND in the germline V gene (reference sequence).

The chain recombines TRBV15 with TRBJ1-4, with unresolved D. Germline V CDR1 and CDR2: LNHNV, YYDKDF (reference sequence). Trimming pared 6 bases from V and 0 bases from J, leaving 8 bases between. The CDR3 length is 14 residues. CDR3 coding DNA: TGTGCCACCAGGAGGGCAGCAACTAATGAAAAACTGTTTTTT. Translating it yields CATRRAATNEKLFF.

The CDR3 DNA reads as TGTGCCAGCAGTGGGGAGACGGGGGAGACCCAGTACTTC. Translating gives CASSGETGETQYF. The V and J genes are TRBV2 and TRBJ2-5; possibly TRBD2 for D (5 bases). This CDR3 region has 13 residues. Trimming removed 4 bases from V and 5 bases from J, with 11 bases in between. CDR1 SNHLY and CDR2 FYNNEI come from the germline V gene.

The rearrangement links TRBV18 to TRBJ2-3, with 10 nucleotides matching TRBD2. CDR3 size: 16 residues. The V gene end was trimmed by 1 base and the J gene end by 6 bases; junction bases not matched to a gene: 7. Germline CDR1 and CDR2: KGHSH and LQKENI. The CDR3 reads CASSPLPSGSVDTQYF. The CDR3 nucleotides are TGTGCCAGCTCACCACTGCCTAGCGGGAGCGTTGATACGCAGTATTTT.

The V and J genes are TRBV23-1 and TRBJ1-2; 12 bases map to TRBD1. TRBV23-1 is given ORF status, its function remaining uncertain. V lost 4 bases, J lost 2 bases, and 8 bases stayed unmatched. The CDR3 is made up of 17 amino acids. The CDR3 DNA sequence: TGCGCCAGCAGTCCAGGAGGGACAGGGGGCGGCAACTATGGCTACACCTTC. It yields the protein CASSPGGTGGGNYGYTF.

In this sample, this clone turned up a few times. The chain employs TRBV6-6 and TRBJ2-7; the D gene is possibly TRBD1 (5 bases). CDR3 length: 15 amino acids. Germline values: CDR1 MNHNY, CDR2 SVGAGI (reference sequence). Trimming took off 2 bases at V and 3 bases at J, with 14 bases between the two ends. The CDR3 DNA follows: TGTGCCAGCAGTTACGGCCAGGGCTCCGGCTACGAGCAGTACTTC. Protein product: CASSYGQGSGYEQYF.

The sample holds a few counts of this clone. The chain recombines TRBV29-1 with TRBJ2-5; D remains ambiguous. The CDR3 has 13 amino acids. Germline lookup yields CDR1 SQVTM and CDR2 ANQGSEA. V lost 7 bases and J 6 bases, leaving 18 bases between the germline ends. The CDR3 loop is CSEYRVGKKTQYF. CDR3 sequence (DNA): TGCAGCGAGTATAGGGTGGGGAAAAAGACCCAGTACTTC.